This T cell receptor beta chain came from a study of T cells in localized non-small cell lung cancer. General observations from the study: Across samples, adjacent lung featured a median 57 of the top 100 tumor clones. Patients showing higher blood T cell density tended to see longer overall survival. Tumor samples were not multi-region, leaving intratumor heterogeneity unexcluded.

Worth noting for this clone: Antigen unknown.

Trimming stripped 1 base from V and 3 bases from J, with 8 bases between. This CDR3 contains 14 residues. Assay used: immunoSEQ multiplex PCR; TCRdb lists only in-frame clones, some missing. Of approximately 80,000 clones detected, 75% to 85% appear once; the ten largest clones hold about a tenth. This chain joins TRBV5-3 and TRBJ1-5, with D unresolved. Being an ORF, TRBV5-3 has a function that is uncertain. The sequence was obtained from a female donor older than 55 with stage I lung adenocarcinoma. The sequencing used peripheral blood, collected before any cancer treatment. The CDR3 region is CARSLRPDNQPQHF. The CDR3 region has the DNA TGTGCCAGAAGCTTGAGACCCGACAATCAGCCCCAGCATTTT.